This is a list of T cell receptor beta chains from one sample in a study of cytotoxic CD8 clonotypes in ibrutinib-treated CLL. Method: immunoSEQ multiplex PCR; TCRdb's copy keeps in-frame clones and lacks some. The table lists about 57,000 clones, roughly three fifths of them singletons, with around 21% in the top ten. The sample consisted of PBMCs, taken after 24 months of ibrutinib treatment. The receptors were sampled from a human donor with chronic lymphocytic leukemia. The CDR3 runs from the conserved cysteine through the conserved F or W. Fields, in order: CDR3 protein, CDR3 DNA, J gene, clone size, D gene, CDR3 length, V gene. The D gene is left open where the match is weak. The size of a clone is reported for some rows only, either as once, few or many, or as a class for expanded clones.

CASSPRQGNTEAFF	TGTGCCAGCAGCCCCCGCCAGGGGAACACTGAAGCTTTCTTT	TRBJ1-1	-	-	14	TRBV9
CASSAGGETGSYEQYF	TGTGCCAGCAGCGCAGGGGGGGAGACAGGGTCTTACGAGCAGTACTTC	TRBJ2-7	-	-	16	TRBV11-3
CASSLTGGVYEQYF	TGTGCCAGTAGTCTGACAGGGGGCGTCTACGAGCAGTACTTC	TRBJ2-7	-	TRBD1	14	TRBV5-6
CASRRVAGVTGNEQFF	TGTGCCAGCCGGAGAGTAGCGGGAGTAACGGGAAATGAGCAGTTCTTC	TRBJ2-1	few	TRBD2	16	TRBV28
CASSPGQGAFF	TGTGCCAGCTCACCGGGACAGGGAGCTTTCTTT	TRBJ1-1	-	TRBD1	11	TRBV18
CAIRGTRDTTYEQYF	TGTGCCATCCGTGGGACCCGGGACACTACCTACGAGCAGTACTTC	TRBJ2-7	-	-	15	TRBV10-3
CASSLFFTGELFF	TGTGCCAGCAGTTTATTTTTCACCGGGGAGCTGTTTTTT	TRBJ2-2	-	-	13	TRBV28
CSARGAGDAFF	TGCAGTGCTAGAGGGGCGGGGGACGCTTTCTTT	TRBJ1-1	few	-	11	TRBV20-1
CAWSVGELFF	TGTGCCTGGAGTGTGGGGGAGCTGTTTTTT	TRBJ2-2	-	-	10	TRBV30
CASSLEGTNEKLFF	TGCGCCAGCAGCTTGGAAGGGACTAATGAAAAACTGTTTTTT	TRBJ1-4	-	-	14	TRBV5-1
CASSFLGRLNTEAFF	TGCGCCAGCAGCTTCCTCGGCAGGTTGAACACTGAAGCTTTCTTT	TRBJ1-1	-	-	15	TRBV5-1
CASSAGDHQPQHF	TGTGCCAGCAGTGCGGGGGATCATCAGCCCCAGCATTTT	TRBJ1-5	-	-	13	TRBV6-5
CASSYQGRGEQFF	TGTGCCAGCAGTTACCAGGGACGGGGCGAGCAGTTCTTC	TRBJ2-1	few	-	13	TRBV6-5
CASSPLSGLNTGELFF	TGTGCCAGCTCACCACTTAGCGGACTAAACACCGGGGAGCTGTTTTTT	TRBJ2-2	-	-	16	TRBV18
CASRRTTGLVGEQYF	TGTGCCAGCAGACGCACAACCGGACTAGTCGGAGAGCAGTACTTC	TRBJ2-7	once	TRBD2	15	TRBV2
CASSYSGEQFF	TGTGCCAGCAGTTACTCGGGGGAGCAGTTCTTC	TRBJ2-1	-	-	11	TRBV6-5
CATSRGLAGWRETQYF	TGTGCCACCAGCAGGGGACTAGCGGGATGGAGGGAGACCCAGTACTTC	TRBJ2-5	-	TRBD2	16	TRBV15
CASSPMMNTGELFF	TGTGCCAGCTCACCCATGATGAACACCGGGGAGCTGTTTTTT	TRBJ2-2	few	-	14	TRBV18
CASTTSPRELFF	TGTGCCAGCACCACCTCTCCTCGGGAGCTGTTTTTT	TRBJ2-2	few	-	12	TRBV28
CASRGGSYEQYF	TGTGCCAGCCGCGGAGGGAGCTACGAGCAGTACTTC	TRBJ2-7	-	-	12	TRBV28
CASSLGIALSYEQYF	TGTGCCAGCAGCTTGGGGATCGCCCTTTCCTACGAGCAGTACTTC	TRBJ2-7	few	-	15	TRBV7-8
CASSQRQGPQAYEQYF	TGTGCCAGCTCACAAAGACAAGGCCCACAAGCCTACGAGCAGTACTTC	TRBJ2-7	-	-	16	TRBV18
CAIQGYNEQFF	TGTGCCATCCAGGGTTACAATGAGCAGTTCTTC	TRBJ2-1	-	-	11	TRBV10-3
CASSVDANTQYF	TGCGCCAGCAGTGTTGACGCGAATACGCAGTATTTT	TRBJ2-3	many	-	12	TRBV10-1
CASSFYVGSTEAFF	TGTGCCAGCAGCTTTTATGTGGGGTCCACTGAAGCTTTCTTT	TRBJ1-1	many	-	14	TRBV5-8
CASSFYQDTEAFF	TGTGCCAGCAGTTTCTACCAGGACACTGAAGCTTTCTTT	TRBJ1-1	-	-	13	TRBV27
CASSGVGDHVETQYF	TGTGCCAGTAGCGGGGTAGGAGACCACGTGGAGACCCAGTACTTC	TRBJ2-5	-	-	15	TRBV19
CASSYPQGQGLDEQYF	TGTGCCAGCAGTTACCCCCAGGGACAGGGACTTGACGAGCAGTACTTC	TRBJ2-7	-	TRBD1	16	TRBV28
CASSVDSALHTEAFF	TGTGCCAGCAGCGTAGATTCGGCACTGCACACTGAAGCTTTCTTT	TRBJ1-1	few	-	15	TRBV9
CASSRDPGPYTQYF	TGTGCCAGCAGCCGTGATCCGGGCCCCTATACGCAGTATTTT	TRBJ2-3	-	-	14	TRBV7-2
CASSLGSGRTDTQYF	TGTGCCAGCAGCTTAGGTAGCGGGAGAACAGATACGCAGTATTTT	TRBJ2-3	few	TRBD2	15	TRBV11-3
CASSEGGREKLFF	TGTGCCAGCAGTGAAGGCGGGAGAGAAAAACTGTTTTTT	TRBJ1-4	-	-	13	TRBV6-1
CASSVGYEQFF	TGTGCCAGCAGTGTAGGGTATGAGCAGTTCTTC	TRBJ2-1	-	-	11	TRBV6-1
CASSPRTGNYEQYF	TGTGCCAGCTCACCGAGGACAGGGAACTACGAGCAGTACTTC	TRBJ2-7	-	TRBD1	14	TRBV18
CASSQVLSGSNQPQHF	TGCGCCAGCAGCCAAGTACTATCAGGGAGCAATCAGCCCCAGCATTTT	TRBJ1-5	once	-	16	TRBV4-1
CASSNIGTADSPLHF	TGCGCCAGCAGCAATATCGGGACAGCGGATTCACCCCTCCACTTT	TRBJ1-6	-	TRBD1	15	TRBV5-1
CASSLKRVWELFF	TGCGCCAGCAGCCTCAAGCGGGTGTGGGAGCTGTTTTTT	TRBJ2-2	-	-	13	TRBV5-1
CSVEVRRSEAFF	TGCAGCGTTGAAGTCAGACGGAGTGAAGCTTTCTTT	TRBJ1-1	-	-	12	TRBV29-1
CASSSRGRRGYTF	TGTGCCAGTAGTAGCAGGGGGCGCAGAGGCTACACCTTC	TRBJ1-2	-	TRBD1	13	TRBV19
CAIAVGVAGASEAFF	TGTGCCATCGCAGTGGGGGTTGCGGGGGCGAGTGAAGCTTTCTTT	TRBJ1-1	many	-	15	TRBV6-1
CASSPSGFNEQFF	TGTGCCAGCTCACCCTCCGGTTTTAATGAGCAGTTCTTC	TRBJ2-1	-	-	13	TRBV18
CASRAGPKGFTEAFF	TGTGCCAGCAGGGCCGGACCTAAGGGGTTCACTGAAGCTTTCTTT	TRBJ1-1	-	-	15	TRBV6-1
CASSYSGGSGNQPQHF	TGTGCCAGCAGTTACTCGGGCGGGAGCGGCAATCAGCCCCAGCATTTT	TRBJ1-5	few	-	16	TRBV6-5
CGSRTGGLIGGYTF	TGCGGGTCGCGGACAGGGGGCTTAATTGGAGGCTACACCTTC	TRBJ1-2	-	TRBD1	14	TRBV5-1
CASSFGTGTPQETQYF	TGTGCCAGCAGCTTTGGGACAGGGACGCCCCAAGAGACCCAGTACTTC	TRBJ2-5	-	TRBD1	16	TRBV11-1
CASSLERYSWRSSYNEQFF	TGTGCCAGCAGCTTAGAACGTTATTCGTGGCGGAGCTCCTACAATGAGCAGTTCTTC	TRBJ2-1	once	-	19	TRBV11-1
CASSSPRRAIPHYGYTF	TGTGCCAGCAGTTCCCCGCGGAGGGCAATCCCCCACTATGGCTACACCTTC	TRBJ1-2	-	-	17	TRBV28
CASSVEGGGEQYF	TGTGCCAGCAGTGTGGAGGGAGGGGGAGAGCAGTACTTC	TRBJ2-7	few	-	13	TRBV2
CASTGQAYEQYF	TGTGCCAGCACTGGGCAGGCCTACGAGCAGTACTTC	TRBJ2-7	-	-	12	TRBV28
CATSRGRDNQPQHF	TGTGCCACCAGCAGGGGACGAGACAATCAGCCCCAGCATTTT	TRBJ1-5	-	-	14	TRBV15
CASGFGTMTGLANYGYTF	TGTGCTAGTGGTTTTGGTACCATGACAGGTCTAGCTAACTATGGCTACACCTTC	TRBJ1-2	few	-	18	TRBV12-5
CASSAGEVRQPQHF	TGTGCCAGCAGTGCAGGGGAGGTACGGCAGCCCCAGCATTTT	TRBJ1-5	-	-	14	TRBV2
CASYGGDGGYTF	TGTGCCAGCTATGGGGGGGACGGTGGCTACACCTTC	TRBJ1-2	few	-	12	TRBV6-5
CASGLGLLAGKITDTQYF	TGTGCTAGTGGTTTGGGCCTACTGGCGGGGAAGATAACAGATACGCAGTATTTT	TRBJ2-3	few	-	18	TRBV12-5
CASRDKSNTGELFF	TGCGCCAGCAGGGACAAATCCAACACCGGGGAGCTGTTTTTT	TRBJ2-2	-	-	14	TRBV10-1
CAISDEGRWRGYTF	TGTGCCATCAGTGACGAGGGGCGATGGAGGGGCTACACCTTC	TRBJ1-2	-	-	14	TRBV10-3
CASSPDSGNTIYF	TGTGCCAGCAGTCCAGACTCTGGAAACACCATATATTTT	TRBJ1-3	few	-	13	TRBV6-5
CASSQERAIASTDTQYF	TGTGCCAGCAGCCAAGAGCGAGCGATCGCTAGCACAGATACGCAGTATTTT	TRBJ2-3	few	-	17	TRBV14
CASSKDRGDGYTF	TGTGCCAGCAGTAAGGACAGGGGGGACGGCTACACCTTC	TRBJ1-2	-	TRBD1	13	TRBV2